This T cell receptor beta chain is drawn from a study of cytomegalovirus exposure and HLA in healthy donors (dated by TCRdb to about 2017). Study-level background: A later analysis indicated that the 130 or so validation repertoires were generated on the platform also employed for the approximately 670 repertoires of the first cohort. The study aimed to test whether signatures of past pathogen exposure could be identified by cataloging public T cell receptors. Along with the roughly 700-subject first cohort, a separate validation cohort of over a hundred different subjects was used. To predict cytomegalovirus infection status, the study combined high-throughput TCR immunosequencing, statistical association of individual TCRs with disease status, and machine learning. Summary of the overall study and its limitations: A few of the identified cytomegalovirus-associated TCR beta chains were confirmed in vitro to be specific for cytomegalovirus antigens. The authors suggested that the approach could potentially be generalized to other disease states and immunological phenotypes. The study gave a list of some 150 TCR beta chains associated with cytomegalovirus. A later analysis had no HLA typing for the validation cohort, so co-occurrence there was scored across all 120 repertoires. The classifier was reported to diagnose cytomegalovirus status with high specificity and sensitivity in both the original and validation cohorts. Across donors, most TCR sequences were observed very rarely, whereas some public TCRs were present in many individuals. Of the cluster scores, roughly 95% were above 0 in a later analysis, which found that TCRs clustered in the first cohort also tended to co-occur in the 130 or so validation repertoires.

V is cut back by 3 bases and J by 10 bases, with 11 bases in the junction unmatched. The CDR3 covers 16 residues, taking in both the cysteine and the phenylalanine. The sequence is cut down to CDR3 DNA, 48 bases in frame from base 1. With regard to this clone: Its antigen is unknown. No quality values exist for individual bases; no much larger clone is one base distant.

The donors belonged to the validation cohort of around 130 subjects, which was separate from the approximately 660-subject first cohort. To prepare the library, the immunoSEQ multiplex PCR assay was applied. The authors' pipeline ran thus. A statistical classification framework was built for diagnosing cytomegalovirus status from the catalog of TCR beta chain sequences. This is the immuneACCESS table as TCRdb keeps it, with only in-frame sequences that have V and J called. A part of the clones is gone; compared with another copy, unresolved V genes explain less than half, and the rest is unexplained. V, J and clone size derive from that table, while D and trimming were established from the DNA sequence. This sample lists some 130,000 clones; approximately 80% were detected once. The ten most abundant clones make up roughly 30% of the sample.

The chain joins TRBV5-3 to TRBJ2-1, with 12 central nucleotides matching TRBD2. TRBV5-3 is an ORF for which the function is uncertain. Sequenced material: PBMCs. The clonotype originates from a man aged 25 to 45 in good health and CMV-seropositive. The CDR3 here reads CARSYPLAGGEEEQFF. The nucleotide sequence is given as TGTGCCAGAAGCTATCCTCTAGCGGGAGGGGAGGAAGAGCAGTTCTTC.